This T cell receptor beta chain was sequenced during a study of T cell responses to AZD1222 COVID-19 vaccine. Note on this clone: Its antigen is currently unknown.

Findings of the study overall: The donor group comprised mostly white British people and more females; the analysis possibly underestimated clonal diversity. CD4 TCRs associated with vaccination spanned spike, dominating at 160-218 and 743-854.

Clones were read by immunoSEQ multiplex PCR, and TCRdb kept only the in-frame ones, dropping some. Of some 200,000 clones listed, over 85% are singletons. The CDR3 is 14 residues long. Germline V gene lookup returns CDR1 DFQATT and CDR2 SNEGSKA (reference sequence). With 3 bases clipped from V and 1 base from J, the junction kept 1 base outside the gene matches. The chain employs TRBV20-1 and TRBJ1-1; 11 nucleotides match TRBD1. The material was peripheral blood, obtained on day 0 of AZD1222 vaccination. This TCR was sampled from an adult in good health. CDR3 nucleotide sequence: TGCAGTGCTAGTGGGACAGGGGGGAACACTGAAGCTTTCTTT. Its protein product is CSASGTGGNTEAFF.